Listed here are 26 T cell receptor beta chains from one sample, sequenced in a study of shared clonotypes between healthy human individuals. The table came from immunoSEQ multiplex PCR; TCRdb's copy has only in-frame clones and leaves some out. In the table there are about 640,000 clones, less than 80% of which are singletons. The material sequenced was memory CD4+ T cells sorted from blood. As for subset: CD45RA-negative fraction. These receptors were obtained from a woman aged 25 to 39 in good health.

This clone has only a few counts. This sample also contains other DNA sequences that code for the same CDR3. The chain's CDR3 is CASSVGGYSYNEQFF. Written as DNA, the CDR3 is TGTGCCAGCAGCGTAGGGGGATACTCCTACAATGAGCAGTTCTTC. The chain combines TRBV9 with TRBJ2-1; D remains unclear. CDR3 size: 15 residues. The V gene's germline CDR1 is SGDLS and CDR2 YYNGEE. Trimming cost V 0 bases and J 0 bases, with 7 bases left between them.

This rearrangement joins TRBV7-9 to TRBJ2-1, with 7 nucleotides matching TRBD1. Trimming cost V 5 bases and J 8 bases; bases outside gene matches: 12. Germline V lookup: CDR1 SEHNR, CDR2 FQNEAQ (reference sequence). The CDR3 spans 15 residues. CDR3 DNA: TGTGCCAGCAGCCGAAGACGAGACAGGGCTGATGAGCAGTTCTTC. This gives the protein CASSRRRDRADEQFF.

The CDR3 DNA sequence: TGCAGCGGCGACAGGGACCACAATGAGCAGTTCTTC. It encodes CSGDRDHNEQFF. The genes are TRBV29-1 and TRBJ2-1; 7 positions agree with TRBD1. The germline CDR1 and CDR2 sequences are SQVTM and ANQGSEA. The CDR3 is made up of 12 amino acids. V dropped 7 bases and J dropped 5; count of bases not matched to a gene: 5.

The J gene is TRBJ2-1, the V gene TRBV28; perhaps D is TRBD1 or TRBD2 (5 bases each). This CDR3 has 13 amino acids. Trimming took off 9 bases at V and 5 bases at J, with 14 bases between the two ends. Looked up from germline, CDR1 is MDHEN and CDR2 is SYDVKM. CDR3 loop: CASKGDPNNEQFF. The CDR3 DNA reads TGTGCCAGTAAAGGGGACCCGAACAATGAGCAGTTCTTC.

The V and J genes are TRBV10-2 and TRBJ1-4, with a weak D call TRBD1 (5 bases). Germline V gene lookup returns CDR1 WSHSY and CDR2 SAAADI. V lost 3 bases, J lost 11 bases, and 13 bases lay in between. CDR3 size: 13 residues. The CDR3 DNA reads as TGCGCCAGCAGTGATGCGTCAGGGTGGAAACTGTTTTTT. Translated: CASSDASGWKLFF.

The gene calls are TRBV29-1 and TRBJ1-4; no definite D call. The V gene lost 7 bases and the J gene lost 4 bases, with 13 bases spanning the gap. Germline CDR1 is SQVTM and CDR2 is ANQGSEA. The CDR3 spans 13 residues. Here the CDR3 DNA reads TGCAGCGCACTCTGGATGGGTAATGAAAAACTGTTTTTT. This translates into CSALWMGNEKLFF. Together with reference TRBV29-1 and TRBJ1-4, the CDR3 gives the full variable domain: SAVISQKPSRDICQRGTSLTIQCQVDSQVTMMFWYRQQPGQSLTLIATANQGSEATYESGFVIDKFPISRPNLTFSTLTVSNMSPEDSSIYLCSALWMGNEKLFFGSGTQLSVL.

This clone has more than one count but fewer than ten. The J gene is TRBJ2-3, the V gene TRBV7-9, with D perhaps TRBD2 (5 bases). V was shortened by 8 bases and J by 2 bases, with 11 bases between the two germline ends. The V gene's germline CDR1 is SEHNR and CDR2 FQNEAQ (reference sequence). The CDR3 is 13 residues long. The CDR3 DNA reads as TGTGCCAGCCGGGCTAGCTTCACAGATACGCAGTATTTT. Amino acids: CASRASFTDTQYF.

The chain uses TRBV9 and TRBJ2-3, with 7 bases identical to TRBD2. The CDR3 sequence is 16 residues long. The V segment lost 0 bases and the J segment 0 bases; nucleotides outside the gene matches: 4. The germline V gene encodes CDR1 SGDLS and CDR2 YYNGEE. CDR3 DNA: TGTGCCAGCAGCGTAGTCGCGGGAGTGAGCACAGATACGCAGTATTTT. Residues: CASSVVAGVSTDTQYF.

This clone was found many times. The chain employs TRBV4-1 and TRBJ2-6, with D maybe TRBD1 (6 bases). The CDR3 is 16 amino acids. Trimming cost V 4 bases and J 0 bases, with 10 bases left between them. Germline V gene data show CDR1 as MGHRA and CDR2 as YSYEKL. The CDR3 bases are TGCGCCAGCAGCCGCACACAGGGCTCTGGGGCCAACGTCCTGACTTTC. Amino acid sequence: CASSRTQGSGANVLTF.

V usage is TRBV7-9 and J usage is TRBJ2-5; perhaps TRBD2 as D (6 bases). The germline V gene has CDR1 SEHNR and CDR2 FQNEAQ (reference sequence). Trimming removed 5 bases at V and 2 bases at J, with 15 bases between. This CDR3 has 15 amino acids. CDR3 DNA: TGTGCCAGCAGCCCCGGGGGTATACGACAAGAGACCCAGTACTTC. It encodes CASSPGGIRQETQYF.

This clone was picked up many times. The genes are TRBV11-1 and TRBJ2-7, with D possibly matching TRBD1 (6 bases). V shed 3 bases and J shed 6 bases, with 21 bases lying between them. CDR1 SGHAT and CDR2 FQDESV come from the germline V gene (reference sequence). The CDR3 is made up of 16 amino acids. The CDR3 DNA sequence: TGTGCCAGCAGCTTGGCAGGGGTGCTCCCAGAGGGCGAGCAGTACTTC. It translates to CASSLAGVLPEGEQYF.

V gene TRBV25-1 combines with J gene TRBJ1-6, with D tentatively TRBD1 (6 bases). This CDR3 spans 15 amino acids. Germline values: CDR1 MGHDK, CDR2 SYGVNS. V was trimmed by 1 base and J by 10 bases, leaving 14 bases between them. CDR3 sequence reads: CASSESVRGGSPLHF. The CDR3 coding sequence is TGTGCCAGCAGTGAATCGGTCAGGGGAGGGTCACCCCTCCACTTT.

The rearrangement uses TRBV9 and TRBJ1-3; no definite D call. Germline V CDR1 and CDR2: SGDLS, YYNGEE. This CDR3 has 15 residues. With 0 bases removed from V and 0 bases from J, the gap between germline ends came to 7 bases. The CDR3 loop reads CASSVAYFSGNTIYF. In DNA, the CDR3 is TGTGCCAGCAGCGTAGCATATTTCTCTGGAAACACCATATATTTT.

The chain joins TRBV6-5 to TRBJ1-2; 11 bases are shared with TRBD1. V shed 5 bases and J 4 bases; nucleotides not matched to a gene: 3. This CDR3 has 14 amino acids. CDR1 and CDR2 (germline): MNHEY, SVGAGI. The CDR3 sequence: CASSTGTGGYGYTF. In DNA form, the CDR3 reads TGTGCCAGCAGTACCGGGACAGGGGGCTATGGCTACACCTTC.

The CDR3 spells CASSSTTRTEAFF. As DNA, the CDR3 is TGTGCCAGCAGCTCCACAACCCGGACTGAAGCTTTCTTT. The rearrangement joins TRBV28 to TRBJ1-1, with D unclear. Trimming took off 6 bases at V and 5 bases at J, with 13 bases between the two ends. This CDR3 has 13 amino acids. Germline loops: CDR1 MDHEN, CDR2 SYDVKM.

This chain links TRBV29-1 with TRBJ2-7; D is perhaps TRBD1 (6 bases). From germline, CDR1 is SQVTM and CDR2 ANQGSEA. CDR3 length equals 12 residues. With 7 bases removed from V and 1 base from J, the gap between germline ends came to 11 bases. DNA for the CDR3: TGCAGCGCCGGGGACACTTCCTACGAGCAGTACTTC. Translating gives CSAGDTSYEQYF.

This chain links TRBV27 with TRBJ2-1, with 13 bases fitting TRBD2. Germline V gives CDR1 MNHEY, CDR2 SMNVEV (reference sequence). This CDR3 is built from 19 residues. J was trimmed by 5 bases and V by 4 bases; bases with no gene match: 14. The CDR3 coding sequence is TGTGCCAGCAGTTCACTCCTCCGGACTAGCGGGAGAGTCCACAATGAGCAGTTCTTC. Protein product: CASSSLLRTSGRVHNEQFF.

The chain joins TRBV4-1 to TRBJ1-1, with D unclear. Trimming removed 1 base from V and 0 bases from J, with 12 bases in between. Germline values: CDR1 MGHRA, CDR2 YSYEKL. The CDR3 has 16 amino acids. CDR3 coding DNA: TGCGCCAGCAGCCAAGGGGATGAACGGCTGAACACTGAAGCTTTCTTT. It translates to CASSQGDERLNTEAFF.

Regarding this clone: At the DNA level, this CDR3 is encoded by other sequences in the same sample as well. V usage is TRBV28 and J usage is TRBJ1-1; D is undetermined. The V gene lost 6 bases and the J gene lost 1 base, with 12 bases spanning the gap. Germline lookup yields CDR1 MDHEN and CDR2 SYDVKM. There are 14 residues in the CDR3. The CDR3 loop reads CASSFSGRNTEAFF. As DNA, the CDR3 is TGTGCCAGCAGCTTCTCCGGGAGGAACACTGAAGCTTTCTTT.

CDR3 nucleotides: TGCAGCGTTGGGACGACCATGGCAGGCTACACCTTC. It encodes CSVGTTMAGYTF. The chain combines TRBV29-1 with TRBJ1-2; D call uncertain. This CDR3 has 12 residues. The germline CDR1 and CDR2 sequences are SQVTM and ANQGSEA. Deletions cut 4 bases from V and 8 bases from J, with 14 bases between.

In the case of this clone: The sample contains more than one DNA sequence encoding this CDR3. The chain is built from TRBV2 and TRBJ1-1; D is possibly TRBD1 (5 bases). Trimming took 3 bases from V and 4 from J, leaving 6 bases between them. The CDR3 is 12 amino acids. The germline V gene has CDR1 SNHLY and CDR2 FYNNEI. The chain's CDR3 is CASSERGTEAFF. DNA of the CDR3: TGTGCCAGCAGTGAGAGGGGCACTGAAGCTTTCTTT.

This clone was counted between two and nine times. The chain links TRBV28 to TRBJ1-5; 10 bases fit TRBD1. The germline gives CDR1 MDHEN, CDR2 SYDVKM. V was pared by 1 base and J by 3 bases, with 6 bases of the junction left unmatched. CDR3 length equals 17 residues. The CDR3 DNA reads as TGTGCCAGCAGTTTATTCCGGACAGGGGGATACAATCAGCCCCAGCATTTT. This gives the protein CASSLFRTGGYNQPQHF.

The chain has TRBV10-2 and TRBJ2-2, with TRBD2 matching over 10 bases. CDR3 length: 16 amino acids. Trimming removed 6 bases from V and 5 bases from J; junction bases left unmatched: 9. Germline CDR1 is WSHSY and CDR2 is SAAADI. Here the CDR3 DNA reads TGCGCCAGCAGAGACGGGACTAGCGAGGGTACCGGGGAGCTGTTTTTT. It translates to CASRDGTSEGTGELFF.

This clone was counted only a few times. The rearrangement links TRBV11-2 to TRBJ1-2; the D is unclear. CDR1 is SGHAT, CDR2 FQNNGV, per germline. This CDR3 region has 16 residues. Trimming pared 6 bases from V and 8 bases from J, leaving 25 bases between. Written as DNA, the CDR3 is TGTGCCAGCAGTCCTCAAGGAGCGGGCTGGCCTTGGGGCTACACCTTC. It codes for CASSPQGAGWPWGYTF. Based on the CDR3 plus reference TRBV11-2 and TRBJ1-2, the full variable domain is EAGVAQSPRYKIIEKRQSVAFWCNPISGHATLYWYQQILGQGPKLLIQFQNNGVVDDSQLPKDRFSAERLKGVDSTLKIQPAKLEDSAVYLCASSPQGAGWPWGYTFGSGTRLTVV.

The rearrangement joins TRBV27 to TRBJ1-1; no clear D. The V end lost 5 bases, the J end lost 4 bases, and 17 bases lay between the germline ends. The germline CDR1 and CDR2 sequences are MNHEY and SMNVEV (reference sequence). This CDR3 is built from 15 residues. This CDR3 is CASSPRGRPPTEAFF. Here the CDR3 DNA reads TGTGCCAGCAGTCCCCGCGGTAGGCCCCCCACTGAAGCTTTCTTT.

The chain has TRBV2 and TRBJ1-2, with 9 bases that match TRBD1. CDR3 length: 15 residues. V lost 6 bases, J lost 6 bases, and 11 bases stayed unmatched. Germline V gives CDR1 SNHLY, CDR2 FYNNEI. The CDR3 sequence: CASRPDFWTGDGYTF. CDR3 nucleotide sequence: TGTGCCAGCAGGCCTGATTTTTGGACAGGGGATGGCTACACCTTC.